Sequencing of this T cell receptor (beta chain) was carried out in a study of early T cells in non-severe SARS-CoV-2 infection. Background on the study: Chains stayed unpaired after sequencing of bulk RNA from unsorted whole blood.

Unique molecular identifiers were attached to individual cDNA molecules. TCRdb recomputed calls from the 5' RACE reads with MiXCR, one row per CDR3 protein. The sample lists tens of thousands of distinct CDR3 sequences; about a tenth were seen once. General study findings and limits: In VDJdb matching, anti-spike CD8 responses were favored while private and CD4 specificities went missing.

The junction had 10 bases not matched to a gene; V was cut back by 2 bases and J by 3 bases. Per the germline V gene, CDR1 is MNHEY and CDR2 is SVGEGT. This CDR3 has 17 residues. This clonotype was observed a few times. The antigen is undetermined. Sequencing was done on a sample of whole blood. The V call is TRBV6-2 or TRBV6-3, the J call TRBJ1-1; 9 bases align to TRBD1. The source is an adult who was a healthcare worker with PCR-confirmed SARS-CoV-2 infection or an uninfected control (not recorded which). Written as DNA, the CDR3 is TGTGCCAGCAGTTACATAAGGGGACAGGGTCCTTACACTGAAGCTTTCTTT. Translating gives CASSYIRGQGPYTEAFF.